This T cell receptor beta chain was observed in a study of shared clonotypes between healthy human individuals. J was trimmed by 1 base and V by 6 bases; bases with no gene match: 7. Germline V gene lookup returns CDR1 MNHEY and CDR2 SMNVEV (reference sequence). This CDR3 contains 15 residues. Here immunoSEQ multiplex PCR was the method, and the copy in TCRdb shows in-frame clones only, minus some. The sample yields roughly 1.5 million clones, approximately 98% seen once. Specimen: naive CD4+ T cells sorted from blood. The subset here: CD45RA+ positively selected. V usage is TRBV27 and J usage is TRBJ1-2, with TRBD1 matching over 8 bases. The receptor was derived from a man younger than 45 in good health. The CDR3 DNA reads TGTGCCAGCAGCGCAAGACAGGGGAATAACTATGGCTACACCTTC. Translation gives CASSARQGNNYGYTF.